The 9 T cell receptor beta chains below come from one sample, sequenced in a study of cytomegalovirus exposure and HLA in healthy donors (dated by TCRdb to about 2017). Receptor amplification or capture employed the immunoSEQ multiplex PCR assay. Held by TCRdb, this immuneACCESS table contains in-frame sequences only and omits some clones. Under half of the omission traces to an unresolved V gene where checked; the cause of the rest is unknown. The sample includes under 200,000 clones, with about nine tenths observed a single time. About 9.3% of the sample is held by the ten biggest clonotypes. Sequenced input: PBMCs. Receptors were obtained from a woman under 30 in good health and CMV-seropositive.

For this clone: This sample also contains other DNA sequences that code for the same CDR3. The rearrangement joins TRBV11-2 to TRBJ2-7, with 9 bases matching TRBD1. Germline CDR1 SGHAT, CDR2 FQNNGV. There are 13 residues in the CDR3. Trimming cost V 3 bases and J 3 bases; bases outside gene matches: 0. The CDR3 bases are TGTGCCAGCAGCTTGGACAGGGGCTACGAGCAGTACTTC. Residues: CASSLDRGYEQYF. Drawing the rest from reference TRBV11-2 and TRBJ2-7, the complete variable domain is EAGVAQSPRYKIIEKRQSVAFWCNPISGHATLYWYQQILGQGPKLLIQFQNNGVVDDSQLPKDRFSAERLKGVDSTLKIQPAKLEDSAVYLCASSLDRGYEQYFGPGTRLTVT.

The chain is built from TRBV12-5 and TRBJ2-1; D is undetermined. With 1 base removed from V and 7 bases from J, the gap between germline ends came to 5 bases. This CDR3 contains 12 residues. Looked up from germline, CDR1 is LGHNT and CDR2 is FRNRAP. The CDR3 DNA follows: TGTGCTAGTGGTTTGGCCATTAATGAGCAGTTCTTC. Its translation: CASGLAINEQFF.

The genes are TRBV19 and TRBJ1-2; no clear D gene. Germline lookup yields CDR1 LNHDA and CDR2 SQIVND (reference sequence). The length of the CDR3 is 15 residues. The V and J ends lost 6 bases and 6 bases respectively, with 20 bases between them. CDR3 region: CASRKGGSSSNGYTF. CDR3 in DNA: TGTGCCAGTAGAAAGGGAGGGTCCTCCTCTAATGGCTACACCTTC.

This chain uses TRBV19 with TRBJ2-7; 7 nucleotides align to TRBD2. V was clipped by 5 bases and J by 0 bases; unmatched bases: 10. Germline-derived CDR1 and CDR2 are LNHDA and SQIVND (reference sequence). The CDR3 extends over 16 amino acids. This CDR3 is CASSPWTSQSSYEQYF. CDR3 DNA sequence: TGTGCCAGTAGTCCTTGGACTAGTCAGAGCTCCTACGAGCAGTACTTC.

This chain connects TRBV5-4 to TRBJ2-1, with D perhaps matching TRBD2 (6 bases). The CDR3 totals 13 residues. Trimming took 5 bases from V and 8 from J, leaving 14 bases between them. Germline lookup yields CDR1 SGHNT and CDR2 YYREEE (reference sequence). CDR3 sequence: CASSRSGPDEQFF. In nucleotides, the CDR3 is TGTGCCAGCAGTCGGAGCGGGCCCGATGAGCAGTTCTTC.

This clone was detected only a few times. The chain combines TRBV7-9 with TRBJ2-7, with a possible D match to TRBD1 (6 bases). The length of the CDR3 is 15 residues. CDR1 is SEHNR, CDR2 FQNEAQ, per germline (reference sequence). V was pared by 1 base and J by 0 bases, with 10 bases between. CDR3 DNA sequence: TGTGCCAGCAGCTTAGAAGGGGGTACCTCCTACGAGCAGTACTTC. It translates to CASSLEGGTSYEQYF.

A few counts support this clone. The J gene is TRBJ2-7, the V gene TRBV19, with unresolved D. Trimming removed 7 bases at V and 0 bases at J, with 13 bases between. The CDR3 has 14 residues. Per germline, CDR1 LNHDA and CDR2 SQIVND (reference sequence). The CDR3 DNA reads TGTGCCAGTACGGTGACTGGTAGCTCCTACGAGCAGTACTTC. As protein: CASTVTGSSYEQYF.

The chain joins TRBV30 to TRBJ1-5, with 10 bases identical to TRBD1. V was pared by 8 bases and J by 7 bases, with 11 bases of the junction left unmatched. This CDR3 is built from 14 residues. Germline assignment: CDR1 GTSNPN and CDR2 SVGIG (reference sequence). Here the CDR3 reads CARTRQGARQPQHF. DNA for the CDR3: TGTGCCCGGACCCGACAGGGGGCCAGGCAGCCCCAGCATTTT.

This clone occurred once. J is TRBJ1-3 and V is TRBV6-6; D gene unclear. From germline, CDR1 is MNHNY and CDR2 SVGAGI (reference sequence). Trimming pared 4 bases from V and 8 bases from J, leaving 21 bases between. The CDR3 contains 16 residues. The CDR3 reads CASSSLTAGFGDTIYF. In DNA form, the CDR3 reads TGTGCCAGCAGTTCCCTCACCGCGGGGTTTGGGGACACCATATATTTT.